The 9 T cell receptor beta chains below were found in one sample sequenced in a study of cytomegalovirus exposure and HLA in healthy donors. Use of 60 Vbeta and 13 Jbeta primers characterized the PCR. Method: immunoSEQ multiplex PCR; TCRdb's copy keeps in-frame clones and lacks some. The table includes some 200,000 clones, 70% to 85% detected once. Input material: PBMCs. The receptors derive from a woman between 35 and 50 years old in good health and CMV-seronegative.

The chain links TRBV2 to TRBJ1-2; 8 bases are a match to TRBD1. Germline CDR1 and CDR2: SNHLY and FYNNEI. The CDR3 loop spans 15 amino acids. After removal of 1 base from V and 2 bases from J, the junction contained 3 bases not matched to a gene. In DNA, the CDR3 is TGTGCCAGCAGTGAAGAGACAGGGGTGAACTATGGCTACACCTTC. Translation gives CASSEETGVNYGYTF.

This clone was seen just once. The rearrangement joins TRBV7-8 to TRBJ1-2; tentative D call: TRBD1 (6 bases). The CDR3 runs 16 residues. CDR1 and CDR2 from the germline V gene are SGHVS and FQNEAQ. Trimming cost V 5 bases and J 5 bases, with 21 bases left between them. Written as DNA, the CDR3 is TGTGCCAGCAGCCTGCTTCTGGGGGGGGCGCGGTATGGCTACACCTTC. Its translation: CASSLLLGGARYGYTF. Looking up the rest from reference TRBV7-8 and TRBJ1-2 gives the full variable domain: GAGVSQSPRYKVAKRGQDVALRCDPISGHVSLFWYQQALGQGPEFLTYFQNEAQLDKSGLPSDRFFAERPEGSVSTLKIQRTQQEDSAVYLCASSLLLGGARYGYTFGSGTRLTVV.

The chain recombines TRBV4-1 with TRBJ1-1; the match to TRBD1 covers 10 bases. Germline V CDR1 and CDR2: MGHRA, YSYEKL. The J segment lost 0 bases and the V segment lost 3 bases, leaving 7 bases of the junction unmatched. The CDR3 extends over 17 amino acids. The CDR3 nucleotides read TGCGCCAGCAGCCACGGGACAGGGGATATTATGAACACTGAAGCTTTCTTT. Translation gives CASSHGTGDIMNTEAFF.

The chain couples TRBV15 to TRBJ1-5, with a tentative D call TRBD1 (5 bases). The CDR3 totals 15 residues. CDR1 and CDR2 from the germline V gene are LNHNV and YYDKDF (reference sequence). Trimming pared 0 bases from V and 9 bases from J, leaving 15 bases between. The chain's CDR3 is CATSRDRIGGRPQHF. CDR3 DNA sequence: TGTGCCACCAGCAGAGATCGAATCGGGGGTCGGCCCCAGCATTTT.

The V gene is TRBV11-2, the J gene TRBJ2-3; TRBD1 agrees at 7 bases. Per the germline V gene, CDR1 is SGHAT and CDR2 is FQNNGV. Germline trimming cut 5 bases from V and 2 bases from J; bases unmatched to any gene: 4. The CDR3 is made up of 14 amino acids. CDR3 amino acids: CASSLGQVTDTQYF. The CDR3 coding sequence is TGTGCCAGCAGCCTTGGACAGGTCACAGATACGCAGTATTTT.

V and J are TRBV18 and TRBJ1-1; D possibly corresponds to TRBD1 (5 bases). The CDR3 totals 13 residues. Germline V gene data show CDR1 as KGHSH and CDR2 as LQKENI. V lost 4 bases, J lost 5 bases, and 11 bases lay in between. CDR3 loop: CASSLGEGTEAFF. The CDR3 region has the DNA TGTGCCAGCTCACTAGGGGAGGGGACTGAAGCTTTCTTT. Full variable domain (outside the CDR3, taken from reference TRBV18 and TRBJ1-1): NAGVMQNPRHLVRRRGQEARLRCSPMKGHSHVYWYRQLPEEGLKFMVYLQKENIIDESGMPKERFSAEFPKEGPSILRIQQVVRGDSAAYFCASSLGEGTEAFFGQGTRLTVV.

The chain uses TRBV5-4 and TRBJ2-1; D unresolved. V dropped 4 bases and J dropped 0 bases, with 11 bases sitting between them. The CDR3 runs to 15 residues. Germline V lookup: CDR1 SGHNT, CDR2 YYREEE (reference sequence). The CDR3 loop reads CASSPGVPSYNEQFF. The CDR3 DNA follows: TGTGCCAGCAGCCCCGGTGTGCCCTCCTACAATGAGCAGTTCTTC.

V usage is TRBV6-1 and J usage is TRBJ1-2, with no clear D. With 2 bases removed from V and 4 bases from J, the gap between germline ends came to 14 bases. Germline assignment: CDR1 MNHNS and CDR2 SASEGT. This CDR3 has 15 residues. The CDR3 here is CASSESGGLLYGYTF. The DNA for the CDR3 is TGTGCCAGCAGTGAAAGCGGAGGGCTCCTCTATGGCTACACCTTC.

The V and J genes are TRBV9 and TRBJ2-2; TRBD1 agrees at 9 bases. Germline V CDR1 and CDR2: SGDLS, YYNGEE. V lost 5 bases, J lost 2 bases, and 22 bases stayed unmatched. The CDR3 has 21 amino acids. The CDR3 nucleotides read TGTGCCAGCAGTCCTACTAATATACCGGGACAGGGCGCTACTAACACCGGGGAGCTGTTTTTT. This gives the protein CASSPTNIPGQGATNTGELFF.